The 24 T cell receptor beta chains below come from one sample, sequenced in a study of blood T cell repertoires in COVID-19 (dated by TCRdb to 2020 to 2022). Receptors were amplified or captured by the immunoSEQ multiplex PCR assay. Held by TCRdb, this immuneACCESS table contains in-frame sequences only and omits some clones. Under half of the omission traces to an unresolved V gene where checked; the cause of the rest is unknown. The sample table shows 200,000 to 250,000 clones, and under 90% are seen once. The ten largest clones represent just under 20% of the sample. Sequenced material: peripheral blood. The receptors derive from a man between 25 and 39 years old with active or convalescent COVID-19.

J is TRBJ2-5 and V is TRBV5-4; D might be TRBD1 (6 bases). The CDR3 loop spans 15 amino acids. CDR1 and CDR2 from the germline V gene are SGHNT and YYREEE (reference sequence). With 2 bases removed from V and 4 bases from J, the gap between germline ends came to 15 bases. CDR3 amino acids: CASSLGGRRRETQYF. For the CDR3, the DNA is TGTGCCAGCAGCTTAGGGGGACGTAGAAGAGAGACCCAGTACTTC.

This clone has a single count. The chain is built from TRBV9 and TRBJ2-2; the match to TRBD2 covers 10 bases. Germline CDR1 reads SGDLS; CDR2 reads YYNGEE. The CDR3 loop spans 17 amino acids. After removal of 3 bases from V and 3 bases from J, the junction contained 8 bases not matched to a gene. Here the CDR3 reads CASSARSGRADTGELFF. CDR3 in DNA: TGTGCCAGCAGCGCTCGAAGCGGGAGGGCGGACACCGGGGAGCTGTTTTTT.

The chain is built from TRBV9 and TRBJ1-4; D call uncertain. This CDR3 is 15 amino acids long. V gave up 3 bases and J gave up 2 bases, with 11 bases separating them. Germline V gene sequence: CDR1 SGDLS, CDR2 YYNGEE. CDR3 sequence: CASSGGVNTNEKLFF. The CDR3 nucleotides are TGTGCCAGCAGCGGTGGAGTTAACACTAATGAAAAACTGTTTTTT.

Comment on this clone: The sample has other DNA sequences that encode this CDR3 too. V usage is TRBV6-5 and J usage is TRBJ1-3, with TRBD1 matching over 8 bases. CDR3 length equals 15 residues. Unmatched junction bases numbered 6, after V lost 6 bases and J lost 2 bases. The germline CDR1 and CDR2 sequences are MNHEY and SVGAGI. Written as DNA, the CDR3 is TGTGCCAGCAGACCCCAGGGGGCAGCTGGAAACACCATATATTTT. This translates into CASRPQGAAGNTIYF.

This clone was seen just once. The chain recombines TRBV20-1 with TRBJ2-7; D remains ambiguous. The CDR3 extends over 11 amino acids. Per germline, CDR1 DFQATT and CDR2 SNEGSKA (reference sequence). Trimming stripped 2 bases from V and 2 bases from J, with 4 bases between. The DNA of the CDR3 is TGCAGTGCTAGAACAGCCTACGAGCAGTACTTC. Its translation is CSARTAYEQYF.

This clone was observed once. CDR3 residues: CASSPPWRAGNEQFF. The CDR3 bases are TGTGCCAGCTCACCACCGTGGCGGGCAGGCAATGAGCAGTTCTTC. V is TRBV18 and J is TRBJ2-1; a weak D match, TRBD2 (5 bases). This CDR3 region has 15 residues. Germline V lookup: CDR1 KGHSH, CDR2 LQKENI. The V gene lost 0 bases and the J gene lost 6 bases, with 12 bases spanning the gap.

CDR3 sequence: CASSKQGAAFF. The CDR3 coding sequence is TGTGCCAGCAGCAAACAGGGGGCAGCTTTCTTT. The chain carries TRBV6-5 and TRBJ1-1, with 9 bases matching TRBD1. This CDR3 spans 11 amino acids. Germline trimming cut 6 bases from V and 10 bases from J; bases unmatched to any gene: 3. The germline gives CDR1 MNHEY, CDR2 SVGAGI.

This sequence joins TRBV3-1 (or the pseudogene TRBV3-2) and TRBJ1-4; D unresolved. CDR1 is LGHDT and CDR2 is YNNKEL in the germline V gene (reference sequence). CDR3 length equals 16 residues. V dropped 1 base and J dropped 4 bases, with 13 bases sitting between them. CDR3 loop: CASSQAGRGINEKLFF. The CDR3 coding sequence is TGTGCCAGCAGCCAAGCCGGCAGAGGGATTAATGAAAAACTGTTTTTT.

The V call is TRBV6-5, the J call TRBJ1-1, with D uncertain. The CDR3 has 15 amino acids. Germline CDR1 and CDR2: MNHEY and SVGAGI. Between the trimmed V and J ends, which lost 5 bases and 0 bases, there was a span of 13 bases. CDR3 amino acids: CASSPPRSLNTEAFF. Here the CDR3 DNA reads TGTGCCAGCAGTCCACCCCGGTCACTGAACACTGAAGCTTTCTTT.

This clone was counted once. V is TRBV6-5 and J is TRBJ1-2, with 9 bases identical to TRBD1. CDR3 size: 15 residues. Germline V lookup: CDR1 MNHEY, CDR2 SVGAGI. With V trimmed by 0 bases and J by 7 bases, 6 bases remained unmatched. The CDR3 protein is CASSYSGWTGAGYTF. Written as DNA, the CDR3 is TGTGCCAGCAGTTACTCGGGTTGGACAGGGGCTGGCTACACCTTC.

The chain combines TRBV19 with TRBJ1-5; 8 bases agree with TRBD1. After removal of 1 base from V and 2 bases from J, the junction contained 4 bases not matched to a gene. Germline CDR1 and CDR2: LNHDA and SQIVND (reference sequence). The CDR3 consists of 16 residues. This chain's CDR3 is CASSIVQGAGNQPQHF. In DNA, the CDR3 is TGTGCCAGTAGTATAGTTCAGGGGGCTGGCAATCAGCCCCAGCATTTT.

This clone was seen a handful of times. CDR3 bases: TGTGCCAGCAGCGTGAGCGGGAACACTGAAGCTTTCTTT. This translates into CASSVSGNTEAFF. The chain combines TRBV7-9 with TRBJ1-1; no reliable D call. V was pared by 5 bases and J by 1 base, with 8 bases between. The CDR3 has 13 amino acids. Germline CDR1 and CDR2: SEHNR and FQNEAQ (reference sequence).

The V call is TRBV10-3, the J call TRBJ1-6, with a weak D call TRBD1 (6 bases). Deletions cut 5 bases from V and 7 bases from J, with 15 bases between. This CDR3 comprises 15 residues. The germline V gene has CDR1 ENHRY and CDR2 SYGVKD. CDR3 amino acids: CAISSATGGNSPLHF. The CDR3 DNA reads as TGTGCCATCAGTTCCGCGACAGGCGGCAATTCACCCCTCCACTTT.

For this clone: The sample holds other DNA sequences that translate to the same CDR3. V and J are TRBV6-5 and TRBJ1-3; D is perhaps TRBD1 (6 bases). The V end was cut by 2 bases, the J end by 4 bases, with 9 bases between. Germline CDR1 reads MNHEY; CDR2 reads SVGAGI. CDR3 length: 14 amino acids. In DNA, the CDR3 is TGTGCCAGCAGTTACGGGACACGAGGAAACACCATATATTTT. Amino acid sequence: CASSYGTRGNTIYF.

CDR3 protein: CASSWGENTGELFF. CDR3 sequence (DNA): TGTGCCAGCAGCTGGGGAGAGAACACCGGGGAGCTGTTTTTT. The gene calls are TRBV7-9 and TRBJ2-2, with a tentative D call TRBD2 (5 bases). The CDR3 runs to 14 residues. The ends were cut back, 4 bases at V and 1 base at J, with 7 bases in the middle. The germline V gene has CDR1 SEHNR and CDR2 FQNEAQ (reference sequence).

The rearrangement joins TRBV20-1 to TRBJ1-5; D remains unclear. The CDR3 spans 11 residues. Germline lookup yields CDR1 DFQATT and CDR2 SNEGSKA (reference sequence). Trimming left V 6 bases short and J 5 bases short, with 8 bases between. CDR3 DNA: TGCAGTGCCACGGAGGATCAGCCCCAGCATTTT. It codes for CSATEDQPQHF.

CDR3 sequence reads: CASSWKTVGANVLTF. Here the CDR3 DNA reads TGTGCCAGCAGCTGGAAGACAGTTGGGGCCAACGTCCTGACTTTC. This sequence joins TRBV5-4 and TRBJ2-6; D is perhaps TRBD1 (5 bases). Trimming left V 3 bases short and J 3 bases short, with 10 bases between. The CDR3 consists of 15 residues. Germline CDR1 and CDR2: SGHNT and YYREEE (reference sequence).

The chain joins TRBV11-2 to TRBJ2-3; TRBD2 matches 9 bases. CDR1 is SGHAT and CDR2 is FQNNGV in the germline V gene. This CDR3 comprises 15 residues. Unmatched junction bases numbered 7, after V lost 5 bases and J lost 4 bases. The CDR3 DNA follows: TGTGCCAGCAGCATAGCGGGAGCTGGGGCAGATACGCAGTATTTT. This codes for CASSIAGAGADTQYF.

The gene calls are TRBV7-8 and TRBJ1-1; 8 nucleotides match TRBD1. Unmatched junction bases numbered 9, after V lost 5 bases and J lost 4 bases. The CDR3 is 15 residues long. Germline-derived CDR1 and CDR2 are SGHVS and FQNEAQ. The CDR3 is CASSKGTGPSTEAFF. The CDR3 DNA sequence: TGTGCCAGCAGCAAAGGGACAGGTCCTTCCACTGAAGCTTTCTTT.

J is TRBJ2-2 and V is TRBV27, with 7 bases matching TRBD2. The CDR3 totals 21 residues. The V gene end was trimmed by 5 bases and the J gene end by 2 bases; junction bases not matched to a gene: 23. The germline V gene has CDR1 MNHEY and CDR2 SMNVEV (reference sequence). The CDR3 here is CASSQKGDLAGEVFNTGELFF. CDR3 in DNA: TGTGCCAGCAGTCAAAAAGGGGACTTGGCGGGGGAGGTCTTCAACACCGGGGAGCTGTTTTTT.

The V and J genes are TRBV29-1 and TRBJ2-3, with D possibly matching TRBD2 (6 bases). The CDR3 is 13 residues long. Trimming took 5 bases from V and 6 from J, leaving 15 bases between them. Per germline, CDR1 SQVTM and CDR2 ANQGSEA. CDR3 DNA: TGCAGCGTTCCTCGGGGGAGAGCGGATACGCAGTATTTT. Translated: CSVPRGRADTQYF.

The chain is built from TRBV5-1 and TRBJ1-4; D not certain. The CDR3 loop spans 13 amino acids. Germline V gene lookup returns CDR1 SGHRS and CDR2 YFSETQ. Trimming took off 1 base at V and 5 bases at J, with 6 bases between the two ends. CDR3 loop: CASSLTENEKLFF. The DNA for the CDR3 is TGCGCCAGCAGCTTGACCGAGAATGAAAAACTGTTTTTT.

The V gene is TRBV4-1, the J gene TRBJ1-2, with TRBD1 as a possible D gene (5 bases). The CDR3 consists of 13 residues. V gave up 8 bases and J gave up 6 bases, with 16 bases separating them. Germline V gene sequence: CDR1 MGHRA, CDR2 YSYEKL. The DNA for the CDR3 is TGCGCCAGCCGATGGCCGGGGGGTAATGGCTACACCTTC. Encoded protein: CASRWPGGNGYTF.

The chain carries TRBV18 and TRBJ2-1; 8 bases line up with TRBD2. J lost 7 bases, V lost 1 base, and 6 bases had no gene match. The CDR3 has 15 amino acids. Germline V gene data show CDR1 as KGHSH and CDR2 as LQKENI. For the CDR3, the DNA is TGTGCCAGCTCACCACTAGCGGGGAGACAGAATGAGCAGTTCTTC. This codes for CASSPLAGRQNEQFF.